One and the same sample provided the 9 T cell receptor beta chains below, sequenced in a study of shared clonotypes between healthy human individuals. Sequencing used immunoSEQ multiplex PCR; TCRdb keeps in-frame clones, though not all of them. The sample records around 1.9 million clones, 93% being singletons. The naive CD8 subset, CD45RO-negative cells positively selected for CCR7, excluded terminally differentiated effector memory CD45RA+ cells. The sample was naive CD8+ T cells from PBMCs. The receptor source for this set is a young man in good health. Some clones in this sample may be carry-over from other donors' samples.

This clone was recorded only once. The chain combines TRBV28 with TRBJ1-2, with 11 bases that match TRBD1. The V gene's germline CDR1 is MDHEN and CDR2 SYDVKM. This CDR3 is 18 amino acids long. Trimming removed 4 bases from V and 3 bases from J; junction bases left unmatched: 13. CDR3 in amino acids: CASSSTGGQGDSYYGYTF. CDR3 nucleotides: TGTGCCAGCAGTTCAACGGGGGGACAGGGGGACTCTTACTATGGCTACACCTTC.

About this clone itself: Other DNA sequences of this sample code for an identical CDR3. The V call is TRBV6-4, the J call TRBJ2-7, with D uncertain. Germline values: CDR1 MRHNA, CDR2 SNTAGT. The CDR3 totals 13 residues. Trimming took off 6 bases at V and 3 bases at J, with 12 bases between the two ends. The CDR3 DNA is TGTGCCAGCAGCCCCGGGTCCAACTACGAGCAGTACTTC. Translated: CASSPGSNYEQYF.

This rearrangement joins TRBV14 to TRBJ1-2; D uncertain. The CDR3 is made up of 13 amino acids. Trimming cost V 4 bases and J 2 bases, with 8 bases left between them. Germline values: CDR1 SGHDN, CDR2 FVKESK. CDR3 region: CASSPRLNYGYTF. CDR3 sequence (DNA): TGTGCCAGCAGCCCTCGTTTGAACTATGGCTACACCTTC.

The chain joins TRBV11-2 to TRBJ1-3; D gene unclear. This CDR3 contains 12 residues. Trimming shortened V by 4 bases and J by 8 bases, and 9 bases separated the two germline ends. Germline CDR1 reads SGHAT; CDR2 reads FQNNGV. The CDR3 nucleotides are TGTGCCAGCAGCTCCATCCTGGACACCATATATTTT. This encodes CASSSILDTIYF.

Note on this clone: Germline and junction disagree at one end, which may indicate a read error. The rearrangement links TRBV19 to TRBJ1-1; TRBD1 is a possible D gene (5 bases). Germline V gene data show CDR1 as LNHDA and CDR2 as SQIVND (reference sequence). The CDR3 runs 14 residues. This CDR3 reads CASSDSQSSTEVFF. CDR3 sequence (DNA): TGTGCCAGCAGTGACAGTCAGTCGAGCACTGAAGTTTTCTTT.

This clone was picked up one time. V usage is TRBV27 and J usage is TRBJ1-2; maybe TRBD1 (5 bases). With 4 bases removed from V and 4 bases from J, the gap between germline ends came to 13 bases. CDR1 is MNHEY and CDR2 is SMNVEV in the germline V gene (reference sequence). The CDR3 covers 14 residues. The CDR3 nucleotides are TGTGCCAGCAGTTGGGCCAGGGACGGCTATGGCTACACCTTC. It codes for CASSWARDGYGYTF.

A word on this clone: Additional DNA sequences in this sample encode the identical CDR3. The V call is TRBV19, the J call TRBJ2-7; D uncertain. The CDR3 covers 13 residues. Germline V gene sequence: CDR1 LNHDA, CDR2 SQIVND (reference sequence). V was pared by 1 base and J by 2 bases, with 6 bases between. This CDR3 reads CASSIAGTYEQYF. The CDR3 DNA reads TGTGCCAGTAGTATAGCCGGAACCTACGAGCAGTACTTC.

The V and J genes are TRBV9 and TRBJ2-3, with 9 bases aligning to TRBD2. The junction had 6 bases not matched to a gene; V was cut back by 4 bases and J by 0 bases. CDR1 and CDR2 (germline): SGDLS, YYNGEE. The CDR3 covers 16 residues. The CDR3 nucleotides are TGTGCCAGCAGCTATTTAGCGGGAGATAGCACAGATACGCAGTATTTT. Protein: CASSYLAGDSTDTQYF.

CDR3 in amino acids: CASSKDGQEASYEQYF. In DNA, the CDR3 is TGTGCCAGCAGCAAAGATGGACAGGAGGCCTCCTACGAGCAGTACTTC. V is TRBV21-1 and J is TRBJ2-7; TRBD1, the D gene given by the table, was not confirmed from the DNA. TRBV21-1 is a pseudogene locus. The CDR3 spans 16 residues.